This TCR beta chain was found in a study of Ad26.COV2.S vaccination and SARS-CoV-2 variants. Whole-study context: Ad26.COV2.S shots went into the muscle once or twice, 56 days apart. Study-wide results and caveats: Vaccine recipients and placebo recipients showed similar non-spike TCR breadth. Substantial breadth in spike-specific CD8+ and CD4+ T cell responses was reportedly seen after vaccination.

A remark on this clone: What it binds is not known. The DNA is omitted, as the CDR3 cannot be located on it reliably, and the CDR3 follows TCRdb's listing.

The treatment was: some 20 received Ad26.COV2.S at low or high dose, single or two shots; 5 received placebo; per-sample allocation not given. Following the first vaccine or placebo injection, samples were taken on day 63. In Boston, the donor was an adult between 18-55 years of age. The CDR3 is 15 amino acids in total, end residues counted. The method was immunoSEQ multiplex PCR; TCRdb's version includes in-frame clones alone and lacks a portion of them. This table has roughly 320,000 clones, about 86% appearing once. J is TRBJ1-1 and V is TRBV12-2; TRBD1, the D gene given by the table, was not confirmed from the DNA. TRBV12-2 is assigned pseudogene status. The sequenced sample was peripheral blood, obtained in a trial of Ad26.COV2.S vaccine versus placebo. This TCR came from a person aged 18-65 years who received the Ad26.COV2.S COVID-19 vaccine or a placebo. CDR3 amino acids: CASRSWGLGNTEAFF.